This TCR beta chain was sequenced for a study of CD8 T cells in ankylosing spondylitis. The CDR3 sequence is 17 residues long. V was cut by 1 base and J by 7 bases, with 23 bases left in between. Per germline, CDR1 SGHTA and CDR2 FQGNSA. Study-wide points: Some motif variants had been reported before (in reactive arthritis synovial fluid and blood). Apparently characteristic of ankylosing spondylitis blood was a TCR beta motif (about eight highly homologous variants). The disease-linked clones had a CD8+ phenotype and low blood frequencies. Disease-linked clones were reportedly significantly enriched in matched ankylosing spondylitis synovial fluid.

To note about this clonotype: What it binds is unknown.

Quantitative 5'-RACE with molecular barcodes produced the TCR beta libraries. One entry per CDR3 protein, called by TCRdb with MiXCR from the 5' RACE reads. The sample has about 440,000 distinct CDR3 sequences; approximately 17% are singletons. This sequence originates from a male donor with ankylosing spondylitis. The chain combines TRBV7-2 with TRBJ2-7; D possibly matches TRBD1 or TRBD2 (6 bases each). What was sequenced was blood, either unsorted or a sorted T cell fraction (not recorded which). CDR3 protein: CASSLVVGWGAPREQYF. DNA for the CDR3: TGTGCCAGCAGCTTAGTCGTTGGGTGGGGGGCACCTCGGGAGCAGTACTTC.